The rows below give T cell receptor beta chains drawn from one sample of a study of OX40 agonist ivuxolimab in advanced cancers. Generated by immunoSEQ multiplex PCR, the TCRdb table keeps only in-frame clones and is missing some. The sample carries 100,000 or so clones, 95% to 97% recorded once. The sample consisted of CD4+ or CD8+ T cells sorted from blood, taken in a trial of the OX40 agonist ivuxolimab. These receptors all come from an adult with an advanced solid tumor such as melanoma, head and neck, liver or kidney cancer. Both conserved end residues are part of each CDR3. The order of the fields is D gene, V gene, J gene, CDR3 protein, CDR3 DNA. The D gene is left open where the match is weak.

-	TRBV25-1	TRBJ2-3	CATRVGWGRTDTQYF	TGTGCGACCAGAGTTGGCTGGGGGCGAACAGATACGCAGTATTTT
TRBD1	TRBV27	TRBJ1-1	CASSSDRDNTEAFF	TGTGCCAGCAGTTCGGACAGGGATAACACTGAAGCTTTCTTT
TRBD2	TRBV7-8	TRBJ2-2	CASSSIAGLNTGELFF	TGTGCCAGCAGCTCCATAGCGGGGTTGAACACCGGGGAGCTGTTTTTT
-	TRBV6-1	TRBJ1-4	CASSPWTATNEKLFF	TGTGCCAGCAGTCCTTGGACAGCAACTAATGAAAAACTGTTTTTT
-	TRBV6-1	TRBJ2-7	CASSEAAGSYEQYF	TGTGCCAGCAGTGAAGCAGCAGGTTCTTACGAGCAGTACTTC
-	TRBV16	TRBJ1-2	CASSLGTLNYGYTF	TGTGCCAGCAGCCTCGGGACACTCAACTATGGCTACACCTTC
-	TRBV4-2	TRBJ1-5	CASSLQKNSNQPQHF	TGTGCCAGCAGCCTCCAGAAAAATAGCAATCAGCCCCAGCATTTT
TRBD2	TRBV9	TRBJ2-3	CASNRGGSSTDTQYF	TGTGCCAGCAACCGGGGAGGGTCAAGTACAGATACGCAGTATTTT
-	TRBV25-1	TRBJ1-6	CASRRISEDSPLHF	TGTGCCAGCAGAAGAATATCGGAAGATTCACCCCTCCACTTT
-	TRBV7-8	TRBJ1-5	CASSLRGPIQPQHF	TGTGCCAGCAGCTTACGGGGCCCAATTCAGCCCCAGCATTTT
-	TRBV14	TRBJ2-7	CASSPALVAPHEQYF	TGTGCCAGCAGCCCAGCGCTAGTTGCTCCACACGAGCAGTACTTC
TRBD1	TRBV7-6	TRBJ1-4	CASSLGGQGNNEKLFF	TGTGCCAGCAGCTTAGGAGGACAGGGGAATAATGAAAAACTGTTTTTT
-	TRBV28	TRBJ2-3	CASRPVRETLSGDTQYF	TGTGCCAGCCGCCCCGTCAGGGAAACCTTATCGGGGGATACGCAGTATTTT
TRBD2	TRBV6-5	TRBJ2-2	CASSYASGGASGELFF	TGTGCCAGCAGTTACGCGAGCGGGGGGGCTAGCGGGGAGCTGTTTTTT
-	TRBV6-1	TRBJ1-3	CASSEAIWAVSGNTIYF	TGTGCCAGCAGTGAAGCGATCTGGGCAGTCTCTGGAAACACCATATATTTT